Presented here are 2 T cell receptor beta chains from one specimen sequenced in a study of blood T cell repertoires in COVID-19. TCRdb's copy holds only in-frame clones and misses some; the assay was immunoSEQ multiplex PCR. This table holds approximately 150,000 clones, over 80% found once. Sequencing was performed on peripheral blood. All receptors derive from a man over 45 who had recovered from COVID-19.

The V gene is TRBV9, the J gene TRBJ2-7, with 9 bases matching TRBD1. V lost 2 bases and J lost 3; bases outside the gene matches: 12. The CDR3 length is 17 residues. CDR1 and CDR2 from the germline V gene are SGDLS and YYNGEE. The CDR3 DNA reads as TGTGCCAGCAGCGTGGGGCCCTCGGGACAGGGCTACTACGAGCAGTACTTC. Protein sequence: CASSVGPSGQGYYEQYF.

This clone appeared a few times. The chain combines TRBV27 with TRBJ1-5; TRBD1 aligns across 8 bases. The V and J ends lost 0 bases and 4 bases, in that order; junction bases with no gene match: 2. CDR1 is MNHEY, CDR2 SMNVEV, per germline (reference sequence). The CDR3 extends over 15 amino acids. Here the CDR3 DNA reads TGTGCCAGCAGTTTATCAACAGGGGGGAATCAGCCCCAGCATTTT. Translation gives CASSLSTGGNQPQHF.